What follows are 5 T cell receptor beta chains derived from one specimen sequenced in a study of Graves' ophthalmopathy and Graves' hyperthyroidism. Amplification targeted the TCR beta CDR3 regions, with RNA transcripts as the source material. Investigators did first-round RT-PCR with HTBI primers, then second-round multiplex PCR. TCRdb reanalysed the multiplex PCR reads using MiXCR and keeps one entry per CDR3 protein. This sample has some 360,000 distinct CDR3 sequences, with approximately 18% found just once. Material: peripheral blood. Source of these receptors: an adult woman with stable Graves' hyperthyroidism.

The table lists this clonotype with many counts. The chain uses TRBV4-1 and TRBJ1-1; D gene ambiguous. Between the trimmed V and J ends, which lost 0 bases and 11 bases, there was a span of 16 bases. CDR1 is MGHRA, CDR2 YSYEKL, per germline. This CDR3 spans 14 amino acids. CDR3 bases: TGCGCCAGCAGCCAAGATCCCCAGGCCCAAAGGGCTTTCTTT. Its translation: CASSQDPQAQRAFF.

This clonotype was picked up many times. The rearrangement links TRBV20-1 to TRBJ2-7; 8 bases are a match to TRBD2. The V and J ends lost 5 bases and 1 base, in that order; junction bases with no gene match: 13. Germline V CDR1 and CDR2: DFQATT, SNEGSKA (reference sequence). This CDR3 spans 16 amino acids. The CDR3 DNA follows: TGCAGTGCTCGAAGCTATACTAGCGGACGTTCCTACGAGCAGTACTTC. Its translation is CSARSYTSGRSYEQYF.

This clonotype has ten or more counts. The chain joins TRBV5-1 to TRBJ2-7; 9 bases agree with TRBD1. Germline lookup yields CDR1 SGHRS and CDR2 YFSETQ. CDR3 length: 15 residues. J gave up 5 bases and V 3 bases, and 9 bases lay outside the gene matches. This CDR3 reads CASSSKGQGGDEQYF. The CDR3 nucleotides read TGCGCCAGCAGCTCGAAGGGACAGGGAGGAGACGAGCAGTACTTC.

There are many counts of this clonotype. The chain recombines TRBV11-1 with TRBJ2-6, with D perhaps TRBD2 (6 bases). This CDR3 has 16 residues. With 5 bases removed from V and 0 bases from J, the gap between germline ends came to 11 bases. Germline loops: CDR1 SGHAT, CDR2 FQDESV (reference sequence). In DNA form, the CDR3 reads TGTGCCAGCAGCACCGGGGGTGCCTCTGGGGCCAACGTCCTGACTTTC. Residues: CASSTGGASGANVLTF.

This clonotype was detected many times. The chain recombines TRBV7-9 with TRBJ1-6; 7 nucleotides align to TRBD1. Trimming removed 5 bases from V and 10 bases from J; junction bases left unmatched: 8. Germline loops: CDR1 SEHNR, CDR2 FQNEAQ (reference sequence). The CDR3 extends over 14 amino acids. The CDR3 DNA sequence: TGTGCCAGCAGCGGGGACAGTGAAAGGTCACCCCTCCACTTT. It encodes CASSGDSERSPLHF.